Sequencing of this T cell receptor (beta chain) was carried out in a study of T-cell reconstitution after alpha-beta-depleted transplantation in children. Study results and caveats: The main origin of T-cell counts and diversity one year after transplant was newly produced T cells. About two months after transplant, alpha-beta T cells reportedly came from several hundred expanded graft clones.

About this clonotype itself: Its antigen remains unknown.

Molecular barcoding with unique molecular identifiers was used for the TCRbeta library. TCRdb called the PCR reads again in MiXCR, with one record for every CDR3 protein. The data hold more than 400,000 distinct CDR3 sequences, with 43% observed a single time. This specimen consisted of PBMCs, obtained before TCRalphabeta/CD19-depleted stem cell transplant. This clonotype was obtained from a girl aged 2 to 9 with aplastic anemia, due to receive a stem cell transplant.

As DNA, the CDR3 is TGCGCCAGCAGCTTGAACGTGGACTCGAGGAGTAGCACAGATACGCAGTATTTT. Protein product: CASSLNVDSRSSTDTQYF. The chain joins TRBV5-1 to TRBJ2-3, with D possibly matching TRBD2 (5 bases). V was cut by 1 base and J by 0 bases, with 18 bases left in between. This CDR3 contains 18 residues. The germline V gene has CDR1 SGHRS and CDR2 YFSETQ.